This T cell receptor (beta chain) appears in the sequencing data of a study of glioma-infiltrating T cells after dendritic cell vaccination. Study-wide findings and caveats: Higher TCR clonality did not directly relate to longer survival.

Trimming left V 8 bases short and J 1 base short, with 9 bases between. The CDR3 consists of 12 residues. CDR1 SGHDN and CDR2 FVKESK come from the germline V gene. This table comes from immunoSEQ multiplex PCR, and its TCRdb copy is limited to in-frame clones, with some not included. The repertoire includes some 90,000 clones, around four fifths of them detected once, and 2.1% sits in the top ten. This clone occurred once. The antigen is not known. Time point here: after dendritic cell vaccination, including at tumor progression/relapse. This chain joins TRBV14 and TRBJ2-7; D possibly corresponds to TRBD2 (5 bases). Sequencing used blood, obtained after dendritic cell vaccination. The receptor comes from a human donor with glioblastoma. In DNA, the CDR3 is TGTGCCAGCGGAGGCCCGTCCTACGAGCAGTACTTC. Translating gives CASGGPSYEQYF.